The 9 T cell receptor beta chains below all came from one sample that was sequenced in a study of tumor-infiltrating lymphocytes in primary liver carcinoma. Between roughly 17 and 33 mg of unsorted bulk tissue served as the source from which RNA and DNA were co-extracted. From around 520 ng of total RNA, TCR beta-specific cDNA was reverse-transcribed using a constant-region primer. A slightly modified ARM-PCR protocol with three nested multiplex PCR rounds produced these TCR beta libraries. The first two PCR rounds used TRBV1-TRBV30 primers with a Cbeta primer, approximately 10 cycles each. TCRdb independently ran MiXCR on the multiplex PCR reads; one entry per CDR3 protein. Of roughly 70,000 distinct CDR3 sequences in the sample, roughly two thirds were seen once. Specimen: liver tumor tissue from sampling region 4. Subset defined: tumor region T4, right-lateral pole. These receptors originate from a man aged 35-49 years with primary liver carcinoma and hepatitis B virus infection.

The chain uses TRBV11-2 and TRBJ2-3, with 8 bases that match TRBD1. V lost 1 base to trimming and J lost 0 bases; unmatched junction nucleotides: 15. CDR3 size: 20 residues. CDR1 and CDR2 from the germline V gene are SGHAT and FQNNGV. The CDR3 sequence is CASSLGSGQAITISTDTQYF. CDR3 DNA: TGTGCCAGCAGCTTAGGGTCGGGACAGGCAATCACTATTAGCACAGATACGCAGTATTTT.

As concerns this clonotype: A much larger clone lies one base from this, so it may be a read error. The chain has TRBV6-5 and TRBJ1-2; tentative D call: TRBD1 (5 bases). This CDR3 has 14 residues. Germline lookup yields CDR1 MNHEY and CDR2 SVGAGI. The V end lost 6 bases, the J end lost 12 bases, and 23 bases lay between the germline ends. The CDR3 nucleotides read TGTGCCAGCAGATCCGGGACGGCTGAGTTGGGCCACACCTTC. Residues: CASRSGTAELGHTF.

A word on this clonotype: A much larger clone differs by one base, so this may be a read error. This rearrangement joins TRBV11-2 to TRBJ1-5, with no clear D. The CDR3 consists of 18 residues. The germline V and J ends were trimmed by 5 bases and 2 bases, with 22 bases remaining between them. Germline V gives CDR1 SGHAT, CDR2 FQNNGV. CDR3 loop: CASSLSRHLRSGNQPQHF. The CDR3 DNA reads TGTGCCAGCAGCCTTTCCCGGCACTTGAGGTCTGGCAATCAGCCCCAGCATTTT.

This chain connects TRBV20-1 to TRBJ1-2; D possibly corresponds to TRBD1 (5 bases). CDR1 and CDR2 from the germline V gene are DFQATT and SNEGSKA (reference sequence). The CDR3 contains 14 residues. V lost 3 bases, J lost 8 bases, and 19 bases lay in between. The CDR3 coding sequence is TGCAGTGCTAGTGTGGCGGGACCTTATGGGGGCTACACCTTC. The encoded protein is CSASVAGPYGGYTF.

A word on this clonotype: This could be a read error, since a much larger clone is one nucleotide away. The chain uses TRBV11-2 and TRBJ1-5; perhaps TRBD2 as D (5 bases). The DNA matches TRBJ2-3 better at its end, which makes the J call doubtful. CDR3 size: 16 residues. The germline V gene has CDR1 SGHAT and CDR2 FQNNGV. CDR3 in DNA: TGTGCCAGCAGCCTAAAAGGGAGACTGACGAATCAGCCCCAGTATTTT. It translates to CASSLKGRLTNQPQYF.

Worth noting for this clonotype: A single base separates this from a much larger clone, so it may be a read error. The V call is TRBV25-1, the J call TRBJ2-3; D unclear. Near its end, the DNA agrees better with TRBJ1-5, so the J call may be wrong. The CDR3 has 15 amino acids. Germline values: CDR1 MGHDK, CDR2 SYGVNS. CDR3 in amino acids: CASNPGGSSTDTQHF. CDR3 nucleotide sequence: TGTGCCAGCAACCCCGGAGGGTCTAGCACAGATACGCAGCATTTT.

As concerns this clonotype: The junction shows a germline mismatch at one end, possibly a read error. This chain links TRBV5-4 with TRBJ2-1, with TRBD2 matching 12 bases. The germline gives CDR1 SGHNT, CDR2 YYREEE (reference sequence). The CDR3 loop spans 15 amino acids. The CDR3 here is CATSRTSGARNEQFF. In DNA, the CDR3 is TGTGCCACCAGCCGGACTAGCGGGGCCAGAAATGAGCAGTTCTTC. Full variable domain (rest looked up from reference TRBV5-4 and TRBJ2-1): ETGVTQSPTHLIKTRGQQVTLRCSSQSGHNTVSWYQQALGQGPQFIFQYYREEENGRGNFPPRFSGLQFPNYSSELNVNALELDDSALYLCATSRTSGARNEQFFGPGTRLTVL.

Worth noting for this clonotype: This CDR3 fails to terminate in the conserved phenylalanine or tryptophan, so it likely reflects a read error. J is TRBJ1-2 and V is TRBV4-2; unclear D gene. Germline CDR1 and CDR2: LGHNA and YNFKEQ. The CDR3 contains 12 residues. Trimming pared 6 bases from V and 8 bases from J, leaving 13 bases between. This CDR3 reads CASSAGVDGYTL. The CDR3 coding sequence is TGTGCCAGCAGTGCTGGGGTAGACGGCTACACCTTA.

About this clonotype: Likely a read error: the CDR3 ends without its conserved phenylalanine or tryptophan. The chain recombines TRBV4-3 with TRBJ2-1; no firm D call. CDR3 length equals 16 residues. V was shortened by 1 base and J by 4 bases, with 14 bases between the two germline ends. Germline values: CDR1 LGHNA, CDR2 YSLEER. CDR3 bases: TGCGCCAGCAGCCAAGGTCCCTACTCAGAATACAATGAGCAGTTCCTC. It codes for CASSQGPYSEYNEQFL.